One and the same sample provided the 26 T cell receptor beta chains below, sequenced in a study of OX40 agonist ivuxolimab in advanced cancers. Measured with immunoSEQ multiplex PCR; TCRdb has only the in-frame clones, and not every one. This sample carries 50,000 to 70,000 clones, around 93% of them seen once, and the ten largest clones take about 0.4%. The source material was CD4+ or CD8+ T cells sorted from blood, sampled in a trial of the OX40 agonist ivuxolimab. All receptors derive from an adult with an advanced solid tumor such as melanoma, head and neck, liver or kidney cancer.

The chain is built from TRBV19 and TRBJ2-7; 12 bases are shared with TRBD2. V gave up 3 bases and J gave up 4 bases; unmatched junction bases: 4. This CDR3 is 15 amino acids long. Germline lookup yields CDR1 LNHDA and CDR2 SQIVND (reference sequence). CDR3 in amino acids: CASSMTSGRGYEQYF. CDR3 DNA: TGTGCCAGTAGTATGACTAGCGGGAGAGGGTACGAGCAGTACTTC.

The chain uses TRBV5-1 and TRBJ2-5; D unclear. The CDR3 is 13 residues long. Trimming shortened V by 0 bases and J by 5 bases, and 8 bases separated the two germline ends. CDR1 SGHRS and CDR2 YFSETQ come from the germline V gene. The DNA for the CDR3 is TGCGCCAGCAGCTTGGCCCATCCCGAGACCCAGTACTTC. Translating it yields CASSLAHPETQYF.

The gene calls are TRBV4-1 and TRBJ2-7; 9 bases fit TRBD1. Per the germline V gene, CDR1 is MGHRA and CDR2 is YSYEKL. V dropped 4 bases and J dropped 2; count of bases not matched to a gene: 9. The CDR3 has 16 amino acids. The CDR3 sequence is CASSLSGTGIPYEQYF. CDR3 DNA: TGCGCCAGCAGCCTTTCGGGGACAGGGATTCCCTACGAGCAGTACTTC.

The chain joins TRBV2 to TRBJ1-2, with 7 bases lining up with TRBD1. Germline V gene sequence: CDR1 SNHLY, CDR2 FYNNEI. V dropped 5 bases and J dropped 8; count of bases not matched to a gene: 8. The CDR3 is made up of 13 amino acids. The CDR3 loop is CASSLNRGWGYTF. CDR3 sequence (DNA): TGTGCCAGCAGTCTTAACAGGGGATGGGGCTACACCTTC.

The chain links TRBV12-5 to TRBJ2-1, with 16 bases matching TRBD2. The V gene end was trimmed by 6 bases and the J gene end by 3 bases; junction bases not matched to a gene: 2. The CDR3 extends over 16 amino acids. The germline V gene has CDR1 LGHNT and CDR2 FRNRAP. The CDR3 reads CASGGLAGGNYNEQFF. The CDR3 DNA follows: TGTGCTAGTGGGGGACTAGCGGGAGGGAACTACAATGAGCAGTTCTTC.

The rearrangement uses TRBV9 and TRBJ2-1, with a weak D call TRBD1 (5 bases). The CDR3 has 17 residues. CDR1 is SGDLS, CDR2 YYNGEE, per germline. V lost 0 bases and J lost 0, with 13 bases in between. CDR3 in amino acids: CASSVDEQGYSYNEQFF. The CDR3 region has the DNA TGTGCCAGCAGCGTAGATGAGCAGGGTTACTCCTACAATGAGCAGTTCTTC.

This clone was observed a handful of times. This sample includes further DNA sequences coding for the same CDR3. The CDR3 region is CSVGTGPNYGYTF. The CDR3 DNA is TGCAGCGTCGGGACAGGTCCTAACTATGGCTACACCTTC. The J gene is TRBJ1-2, the V gene TRBV29-1, with 8 bases identical to TRBD1. The germline gives CDR1 SQVTM, CDR2 ANQGSEA. This CDR3 comprises 13 residues. Trimming removed 6 bases from V and 0 bases from J; junction bases left unmatched: 3. Looking up the rest from reference TRBV29-1 and TRBJ1-2 gives the full variable domain: SAVISQKPSRDICQRGTSLTIQCQVDSQVTMMFWYRQQPGQSLTLIATANQGSEATYESGFVIDKFPISRPNLTFSTLTVSNMSPEDSSIYLCSVGTGPNYGYTFGSGTRLTVV.

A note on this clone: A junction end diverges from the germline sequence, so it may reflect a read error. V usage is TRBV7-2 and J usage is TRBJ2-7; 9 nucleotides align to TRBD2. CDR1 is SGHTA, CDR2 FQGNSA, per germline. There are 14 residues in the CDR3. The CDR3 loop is CASSSGLARYEQCF. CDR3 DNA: TGTGCCAGCAGCTCGGGACTAGCAAGGTACGAGCAGTGCTTC.

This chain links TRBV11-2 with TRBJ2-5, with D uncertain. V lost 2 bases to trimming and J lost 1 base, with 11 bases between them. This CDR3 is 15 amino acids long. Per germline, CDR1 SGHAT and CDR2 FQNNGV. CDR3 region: CASSLNGVGQETQYF. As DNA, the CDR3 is TGTGCCAGCAGCTTAAACGGCGTAGGCCAAGAGACCCAGTACTTC.

The CDR3: CASSLAGADTQYF. CDR3 DNA sequence: TGCGCCAGCAGCTTAGCGGGAGCAGATACGCAGTATTTT. The rearrangement uses TRBV5-1 and TRBJ2-3, with 8 nucleotides matching TRBD2. V lost 2 bases to trimming and J lost 4 bases; unmatched junction nucleotides: 0. This CDR3 spans 13 amino acids. Per the germline V gene, CDR1 is SGHRS and CDR2 is YFSETQ.

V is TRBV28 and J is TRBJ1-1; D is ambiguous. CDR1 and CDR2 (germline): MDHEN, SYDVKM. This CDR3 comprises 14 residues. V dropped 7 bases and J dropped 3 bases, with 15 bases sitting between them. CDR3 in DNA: TGTGCCAGCACCCCCCAGGATAGGGACACTGAAGCTTTCTTT. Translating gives CASTPQDRDTEAFF.

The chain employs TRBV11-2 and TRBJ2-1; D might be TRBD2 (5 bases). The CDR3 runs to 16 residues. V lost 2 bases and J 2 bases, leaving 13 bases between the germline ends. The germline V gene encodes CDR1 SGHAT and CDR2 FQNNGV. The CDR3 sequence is CASSLRRDVTYNEQFF. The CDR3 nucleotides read TGTGCCAGCAGCTTAAGACGGGATGTAACCTACAATGAGCAGTTCTTC. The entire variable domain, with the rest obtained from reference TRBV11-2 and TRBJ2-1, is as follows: EAGVAQSPRYKIIEKRQSVAFWCNPISGHATLYWYQQILGQGPKLLIQFQNNGVVDDSQLPKDRFSAERLKGVDSTLKIQPAKLEDSAVYLCASSLRRDVTYNEQFFGPGTRLTVL.

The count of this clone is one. The CDR3 DNA reads as TGTGCCAGTAGGAGGGAGGGCAATCAGCCCCAGCATTTT. Its translation is CASRREGNQPQHF. The V and J genes are TRBV19 and TRBJ1-5; D unresolved. The CDR3 is 13 residues long. Trimming stripped 6 bases from V and 2 bases from J, with 8 bases between. Germline V gene sequence: CDR1 LNHDA, CDR2 SQIVND (reference sequence).

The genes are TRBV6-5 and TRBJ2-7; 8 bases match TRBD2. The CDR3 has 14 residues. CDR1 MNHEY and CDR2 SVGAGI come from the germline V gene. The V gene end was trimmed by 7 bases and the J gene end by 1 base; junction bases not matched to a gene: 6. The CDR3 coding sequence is TGTGCCAGCACCCGGGCGGGAGGTTCCTACGAGCAGTACTTC. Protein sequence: CASTRAGGSYEQYF.

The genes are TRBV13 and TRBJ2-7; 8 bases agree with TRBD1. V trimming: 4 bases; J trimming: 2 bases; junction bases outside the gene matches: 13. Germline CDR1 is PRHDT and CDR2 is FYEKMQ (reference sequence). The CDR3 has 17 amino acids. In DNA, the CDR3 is TGTGCCAGCAGCTCTTACCCCCGGACAGGGATGACCTACGAGCAGTACTTC. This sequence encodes CASSSYPRTGMTYEQYF.

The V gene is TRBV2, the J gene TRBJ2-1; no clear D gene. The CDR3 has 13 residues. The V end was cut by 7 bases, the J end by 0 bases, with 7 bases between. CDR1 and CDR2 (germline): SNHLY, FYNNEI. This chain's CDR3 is CASMRSSYNEQFF. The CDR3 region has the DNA TGTGCCAGCATGAGGAGCTCCTACAATGAGCAGTTCTTC.

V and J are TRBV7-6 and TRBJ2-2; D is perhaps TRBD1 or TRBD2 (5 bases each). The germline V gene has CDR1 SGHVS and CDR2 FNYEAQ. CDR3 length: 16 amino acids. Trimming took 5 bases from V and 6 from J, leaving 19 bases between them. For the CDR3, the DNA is TGTGCCAGCAGCACCAGATGGCAGGGACGGGCCGGGGAGCTGTTTTTT. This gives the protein CASSTRWQGRAGELFF. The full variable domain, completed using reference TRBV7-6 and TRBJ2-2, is GAGVSQSPRYKVTKRGQDVALRCDPISGHVSLYWYRQALGQGPEFLTYFNYEAQQDKSGLPNDRFSAERPEGSISTLTIQRTEQRDSAMYRCASSTRWQGRAGELFFGEGSRLTVL.

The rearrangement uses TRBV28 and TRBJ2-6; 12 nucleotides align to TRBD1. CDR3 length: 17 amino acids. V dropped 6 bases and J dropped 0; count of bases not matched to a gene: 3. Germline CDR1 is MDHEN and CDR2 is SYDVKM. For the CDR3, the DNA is TGTGCCAGCAGGGGACAGGGGGCTCCCTCTGGGGCCAACGTCCTGACTTTC. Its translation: CASRGQGAPSGANVLTF.

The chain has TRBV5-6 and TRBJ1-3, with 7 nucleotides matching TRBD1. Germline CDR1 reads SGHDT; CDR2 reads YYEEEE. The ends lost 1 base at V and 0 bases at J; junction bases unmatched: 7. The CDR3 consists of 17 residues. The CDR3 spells CASSLWTGVFSGNTIYF. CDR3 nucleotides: TGTGCCAGCAGCTTGTGGACAGGTGTATTCTCTGGAAACACCATATATTTT.

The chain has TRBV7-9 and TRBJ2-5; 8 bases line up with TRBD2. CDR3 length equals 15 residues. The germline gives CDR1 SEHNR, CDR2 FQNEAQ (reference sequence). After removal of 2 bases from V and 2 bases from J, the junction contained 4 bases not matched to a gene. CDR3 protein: CASSLRAGGQETQYF. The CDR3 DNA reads TGTGCCAGCAGCTTAAGGGCGGGAGGTCAAGAGACCCAGTACTTC.

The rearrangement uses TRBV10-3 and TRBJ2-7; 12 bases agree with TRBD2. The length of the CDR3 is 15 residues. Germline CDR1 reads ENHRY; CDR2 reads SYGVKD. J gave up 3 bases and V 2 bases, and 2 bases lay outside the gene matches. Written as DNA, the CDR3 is TGTGCCATCAGTGAGAGACTAGCGGGAGACTACGAGCAGTACTTC. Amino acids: CAISERLAGDYEQYF.

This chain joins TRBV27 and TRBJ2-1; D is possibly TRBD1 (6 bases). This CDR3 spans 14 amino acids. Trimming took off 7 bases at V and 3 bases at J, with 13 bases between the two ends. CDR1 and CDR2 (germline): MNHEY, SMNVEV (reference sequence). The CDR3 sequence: CASTRGQSYNEQFF. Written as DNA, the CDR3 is TGTGCCAGCACCCGGGGACAAAGCTACAATGAGCAGTTCTTC.

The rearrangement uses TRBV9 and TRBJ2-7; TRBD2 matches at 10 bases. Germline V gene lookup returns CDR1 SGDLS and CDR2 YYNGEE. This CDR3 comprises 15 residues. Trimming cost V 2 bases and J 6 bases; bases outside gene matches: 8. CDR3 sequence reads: CASSVAPAGGLEQYF. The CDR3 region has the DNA TGTGCCAGCAGCGTCGCCCCAGCGGGAGGGCTCGAGCAGTACTTC.

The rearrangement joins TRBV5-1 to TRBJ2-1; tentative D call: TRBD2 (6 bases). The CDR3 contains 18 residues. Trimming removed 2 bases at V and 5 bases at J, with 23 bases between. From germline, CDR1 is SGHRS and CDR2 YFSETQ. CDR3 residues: CASSLREREVSGDNEQFF. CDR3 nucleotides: TGCGCCAGCAGCTTAAGGGAAAGGGAAGTTAGCGGTGACAATGAGCAGTTCTTC.

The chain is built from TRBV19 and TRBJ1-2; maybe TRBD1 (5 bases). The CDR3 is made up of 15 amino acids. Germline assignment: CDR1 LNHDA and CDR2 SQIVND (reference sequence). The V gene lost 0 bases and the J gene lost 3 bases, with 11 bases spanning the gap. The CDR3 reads CASSIDPGLYYGYTF. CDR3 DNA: TGTGCCAGTAGTATAGACCCAGGGTTGTACTATGGCTACACCTTC. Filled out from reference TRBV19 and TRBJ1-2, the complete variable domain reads DGGITQSPKYLFRKEGQNVTLSCEQNLNHDAMYWYRQDPGQGLRLIYYSQIVNDFQKGDIAEGYSVSREKKESFPLTVTSAQKNPTAFYLCASSIDPGLYYGYTFGSGTRLTVV.

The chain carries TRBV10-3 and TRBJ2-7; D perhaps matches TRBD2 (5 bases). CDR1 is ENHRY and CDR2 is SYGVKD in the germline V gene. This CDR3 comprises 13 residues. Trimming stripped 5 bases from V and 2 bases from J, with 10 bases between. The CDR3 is CAISKTNTYEQYF. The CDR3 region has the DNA TGTGCCATCAGTAAGACTAACACCTACGAGCAGTACTTC.